The text below deals with one T cell receptor beta chain. The data belong to a study of blood T cell repertoires in COVID-19. Study-wide background: Acute-phase and convalescent COVID-19 samples originated in the United States, Italy and Spain. The cDNA or gDNA used as material had been derived from T cells, B-cell-depleted T cells, or PBMCs.

Original processing methods: From reference gene primer amplification, estimates of nucleated cell counts were derived. Repertoires were generated with immunoSEQ multiplex PCR, while TCRdb's copy carries only in-frame clones and drops some. The DNA was the basis for D and trimming; V, J and clone size are from that table. The sample includes hundreds of thousands of clones, 75% to 90% of them seen just once. Between the trimmed V and J ends, which lost 5 bases and 3 bases, there was a span of 15 bases. The CDR3 spans 15 residues. Germline lookup yields CDR1 LNHDA and CDR2 SQIVND (reference sequence).

Sequencing input: peripheral blood. The chain recombines TRBV19 with TRBJ2-3, with D maybe TRBD1 (6 bases). The origin of this receptor is a woman between 25 and 40 years old with acute or convalescent COVID-19. CDR3 DNA: TGTGCCAGTAGTTTGGGCACAGGGTTTACAGATACGCAGTATTTT. This encodes CASSLGTGFTDTQYF.